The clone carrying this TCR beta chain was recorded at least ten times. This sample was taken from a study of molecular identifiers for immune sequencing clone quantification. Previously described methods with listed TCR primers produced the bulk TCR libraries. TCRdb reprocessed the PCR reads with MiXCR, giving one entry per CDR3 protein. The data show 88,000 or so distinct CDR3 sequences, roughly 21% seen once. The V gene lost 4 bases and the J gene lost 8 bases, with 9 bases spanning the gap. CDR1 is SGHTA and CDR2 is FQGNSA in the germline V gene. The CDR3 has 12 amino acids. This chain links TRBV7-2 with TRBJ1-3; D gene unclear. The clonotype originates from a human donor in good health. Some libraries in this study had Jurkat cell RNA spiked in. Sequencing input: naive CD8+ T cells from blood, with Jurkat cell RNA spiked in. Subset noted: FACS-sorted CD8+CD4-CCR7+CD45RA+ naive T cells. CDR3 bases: TGTGCCAGCAGCTCGTTACTAGACACCATATATTTT. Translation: CASSSLLDTIYF.